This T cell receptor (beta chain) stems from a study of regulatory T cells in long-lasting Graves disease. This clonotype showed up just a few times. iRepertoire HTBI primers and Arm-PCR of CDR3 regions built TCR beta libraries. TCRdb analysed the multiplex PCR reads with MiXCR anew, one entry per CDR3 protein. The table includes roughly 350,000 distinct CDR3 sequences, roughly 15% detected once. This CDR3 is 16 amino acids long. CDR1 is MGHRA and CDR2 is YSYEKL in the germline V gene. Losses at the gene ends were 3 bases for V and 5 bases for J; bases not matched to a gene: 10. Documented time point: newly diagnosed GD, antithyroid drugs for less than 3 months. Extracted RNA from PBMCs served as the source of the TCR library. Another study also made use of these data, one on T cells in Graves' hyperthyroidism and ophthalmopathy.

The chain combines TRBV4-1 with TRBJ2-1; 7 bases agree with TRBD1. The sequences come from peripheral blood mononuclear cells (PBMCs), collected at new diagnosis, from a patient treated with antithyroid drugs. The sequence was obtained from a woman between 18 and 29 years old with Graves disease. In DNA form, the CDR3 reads TGCGCCAGCAGCCATCCGGCCGGGACAGAACACAATGAGCAGTTCTTC. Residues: CASSHPAGTEHNEQFF.